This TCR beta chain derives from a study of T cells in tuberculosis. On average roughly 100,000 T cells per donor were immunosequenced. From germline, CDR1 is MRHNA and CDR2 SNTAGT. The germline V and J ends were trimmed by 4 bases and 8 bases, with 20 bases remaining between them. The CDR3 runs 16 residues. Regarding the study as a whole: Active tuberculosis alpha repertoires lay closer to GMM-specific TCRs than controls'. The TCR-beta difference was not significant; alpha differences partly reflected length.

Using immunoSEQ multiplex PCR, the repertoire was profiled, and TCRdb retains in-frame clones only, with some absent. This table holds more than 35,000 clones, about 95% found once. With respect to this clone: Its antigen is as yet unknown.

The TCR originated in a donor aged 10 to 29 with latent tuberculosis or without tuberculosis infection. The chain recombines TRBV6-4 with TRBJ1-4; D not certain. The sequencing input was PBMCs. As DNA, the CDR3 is TGTGCCAGCAGTGCCCCCCGGGTTCGTAGTTGGGAAAAACTGTTTTTT. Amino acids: CASSAPRVRSWEKLFF.